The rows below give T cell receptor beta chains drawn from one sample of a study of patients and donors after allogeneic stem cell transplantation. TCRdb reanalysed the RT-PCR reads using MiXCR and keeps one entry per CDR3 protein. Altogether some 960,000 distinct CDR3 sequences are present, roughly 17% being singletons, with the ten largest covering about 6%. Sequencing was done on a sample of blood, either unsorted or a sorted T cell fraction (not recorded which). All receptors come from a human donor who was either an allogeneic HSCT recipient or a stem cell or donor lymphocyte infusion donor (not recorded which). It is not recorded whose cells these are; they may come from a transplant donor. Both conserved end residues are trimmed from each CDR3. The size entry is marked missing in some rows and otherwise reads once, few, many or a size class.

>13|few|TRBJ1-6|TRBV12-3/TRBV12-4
ASRQHGTGVSPLH
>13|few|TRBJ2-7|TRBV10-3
ATMPPGGRVYEQY
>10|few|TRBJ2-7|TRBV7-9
ASSNLAYEQY
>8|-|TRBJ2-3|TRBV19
ARPKDTQY
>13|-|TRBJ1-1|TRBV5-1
ASSLAGQGWAEAF
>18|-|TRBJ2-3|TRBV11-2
ASSLVSPAGGPRRTDTQY
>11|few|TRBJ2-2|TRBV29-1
SVERGRTGELF
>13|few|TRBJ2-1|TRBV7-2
ASSSGPGTYNEQF
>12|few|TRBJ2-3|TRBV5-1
ASTTGNIADTQY
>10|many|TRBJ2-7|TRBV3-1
ASSQESYEQY
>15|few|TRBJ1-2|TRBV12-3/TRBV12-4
ASSSYRDREWVDGYT
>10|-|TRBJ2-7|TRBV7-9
ASSTWDGEQY
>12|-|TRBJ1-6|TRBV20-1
SARRQGGDSPLH
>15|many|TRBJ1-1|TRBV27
ASRPLRTGSRNTEAF
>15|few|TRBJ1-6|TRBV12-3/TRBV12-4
ASSLQSRGPGNSPLH
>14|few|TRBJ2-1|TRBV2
ASSGFGGLYYNEQF
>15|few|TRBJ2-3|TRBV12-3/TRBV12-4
ASSLRGRGQVGDTQY
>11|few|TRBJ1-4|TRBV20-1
SAEWDRNEKLF
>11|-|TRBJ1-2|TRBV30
AWSVPGPVSYT
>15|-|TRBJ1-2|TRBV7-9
ASSSPISGQNNYGYT
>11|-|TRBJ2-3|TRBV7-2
ASSWRRVDTQY
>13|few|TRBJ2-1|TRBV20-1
SAGGLIAGGLEQF
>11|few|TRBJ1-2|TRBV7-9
ASRPTGSYGYT
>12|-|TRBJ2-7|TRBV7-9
ASSLELNTYEQY
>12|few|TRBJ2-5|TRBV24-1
ATSDLSPPETQY
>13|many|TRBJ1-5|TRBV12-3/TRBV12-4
ASSRQGAGNQPQH
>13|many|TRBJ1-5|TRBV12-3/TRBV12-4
ASSPDRVGDQPQH
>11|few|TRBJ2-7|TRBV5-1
ATKDEINYEQY
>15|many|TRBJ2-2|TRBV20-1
SARHGLAGGNTGELF
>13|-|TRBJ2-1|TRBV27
ASSRLGSSYNGQF
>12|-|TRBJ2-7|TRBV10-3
AIMSGTGVVEQY
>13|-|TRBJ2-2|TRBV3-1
ASTQGVTNTGELF
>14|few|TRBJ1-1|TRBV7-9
ASRGPLKGLNTEAF
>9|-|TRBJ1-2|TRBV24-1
ATSESRGYT
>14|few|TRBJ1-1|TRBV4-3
ASSQEPGQGGTEAF
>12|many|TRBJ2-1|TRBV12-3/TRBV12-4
ASRNRGSYNEQF
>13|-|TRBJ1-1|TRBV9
ASSRDGIPNTEAF
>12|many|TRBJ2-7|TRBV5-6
ASSLSTGSYEQY
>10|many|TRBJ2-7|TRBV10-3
AISGAHYEQY
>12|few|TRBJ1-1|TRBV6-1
ASIVQGERTEAF
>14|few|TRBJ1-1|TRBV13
ASSPGPPGVSTEAF
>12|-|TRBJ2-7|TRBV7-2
ASSPTSGGGEQY
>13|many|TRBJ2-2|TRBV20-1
SARGAGGITGELF
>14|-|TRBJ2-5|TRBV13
ASSLGPASAGETQY
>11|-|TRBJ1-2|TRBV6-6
ASSTNRHYGYT
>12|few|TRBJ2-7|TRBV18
ASSPWDRSYEQY
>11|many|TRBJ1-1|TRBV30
AWWLIVDTEAF
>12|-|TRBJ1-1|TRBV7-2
ASSRPGQYTEAF
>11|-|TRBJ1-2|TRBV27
ASSVAENYGYT
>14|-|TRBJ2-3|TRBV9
ASSVEAGASTDTQY
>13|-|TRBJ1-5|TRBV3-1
ASSRDTDSNQPQH
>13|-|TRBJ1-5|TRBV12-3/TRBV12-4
ASSFSRNSNQPQH
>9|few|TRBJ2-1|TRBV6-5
ASSYGSGEF
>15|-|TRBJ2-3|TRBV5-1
ASSGRTSGRKTDTQY
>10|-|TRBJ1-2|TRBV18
ASSSGAIGYT
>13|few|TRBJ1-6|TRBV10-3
AITSGTVYNSPLH